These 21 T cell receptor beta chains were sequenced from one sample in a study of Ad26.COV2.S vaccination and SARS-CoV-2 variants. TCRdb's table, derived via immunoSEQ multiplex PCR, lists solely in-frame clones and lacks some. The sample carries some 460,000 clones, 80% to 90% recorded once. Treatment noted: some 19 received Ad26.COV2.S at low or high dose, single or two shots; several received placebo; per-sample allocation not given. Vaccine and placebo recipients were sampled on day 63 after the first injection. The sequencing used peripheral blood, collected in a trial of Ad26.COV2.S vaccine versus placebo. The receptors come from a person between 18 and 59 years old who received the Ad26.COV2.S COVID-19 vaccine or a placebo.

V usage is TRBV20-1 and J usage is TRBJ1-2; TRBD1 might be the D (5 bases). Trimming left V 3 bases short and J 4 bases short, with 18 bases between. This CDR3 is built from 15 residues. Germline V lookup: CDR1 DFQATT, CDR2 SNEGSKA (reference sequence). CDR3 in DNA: TGCAGTGCTAGTGTCGCAGGGTGGGGGACCTATGGCTACACCTTC. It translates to CSASVAGWGTYGYTF.

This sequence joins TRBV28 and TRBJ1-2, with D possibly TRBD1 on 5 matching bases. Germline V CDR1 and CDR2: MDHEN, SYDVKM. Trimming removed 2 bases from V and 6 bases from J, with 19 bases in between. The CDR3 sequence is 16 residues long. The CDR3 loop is CASSLTGAGHGDGYTF. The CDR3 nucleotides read TGTGCCAGCAGTTTAACCGGGGCAGGGCATGGGGATGGCTACACCTTC.

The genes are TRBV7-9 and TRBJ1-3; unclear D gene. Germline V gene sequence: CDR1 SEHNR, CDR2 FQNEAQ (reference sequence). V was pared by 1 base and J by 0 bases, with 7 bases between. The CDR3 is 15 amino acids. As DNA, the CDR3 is TGTGCCAGCAGCTTAGATGGTGTCTCTGGAAACACCATATATTTT. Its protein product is CASSLDGVSGNTIYF.

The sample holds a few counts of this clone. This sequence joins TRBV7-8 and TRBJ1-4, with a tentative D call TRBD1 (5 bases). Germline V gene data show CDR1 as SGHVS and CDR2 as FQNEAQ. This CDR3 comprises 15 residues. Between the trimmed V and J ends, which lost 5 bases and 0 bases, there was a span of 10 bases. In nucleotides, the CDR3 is TGTGCCAGCAGCATAGGGGATGCAACTAATGAAAAACTGTTTTTT. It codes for CASSIGDATNEKLFF. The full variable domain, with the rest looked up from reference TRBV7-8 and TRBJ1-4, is GAGVSQSPRYKVAKRGQDVALRCDPISGHVSLFWYQQALGQGPEFLTYFQNEAQLDKSGLPSDRFFAERPEGSVSTLKIQRTQQEDSAVYLCASSIGDATNEKLFFGSGTQLSVL.

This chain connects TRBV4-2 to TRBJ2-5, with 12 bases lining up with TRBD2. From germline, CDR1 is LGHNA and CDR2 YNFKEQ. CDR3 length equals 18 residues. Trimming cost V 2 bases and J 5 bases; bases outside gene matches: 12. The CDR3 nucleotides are TGTGCCAGCAGCCAAAGAACAATTCTAGCGGGGGGGACGGAGACCCAGTACTTC. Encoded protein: CASSQRTILAGGTETQYF.

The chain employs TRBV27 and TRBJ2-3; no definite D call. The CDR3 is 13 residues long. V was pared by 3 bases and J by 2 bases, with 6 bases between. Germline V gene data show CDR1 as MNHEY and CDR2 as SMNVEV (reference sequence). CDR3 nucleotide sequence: TGTGCCAGCAGTTTCTCAAACACAGATACGCAGTATTTT. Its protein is CASSFSNTDTQYF.

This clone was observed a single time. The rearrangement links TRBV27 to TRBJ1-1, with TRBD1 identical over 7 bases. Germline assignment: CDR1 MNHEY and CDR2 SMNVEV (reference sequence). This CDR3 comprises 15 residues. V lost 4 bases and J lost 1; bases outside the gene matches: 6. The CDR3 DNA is TGTGCCAGCAGTTCGCTAGGGACAGAGAACACTGAAGCTTTCTTT. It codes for CASSSLGTENTEAFF.

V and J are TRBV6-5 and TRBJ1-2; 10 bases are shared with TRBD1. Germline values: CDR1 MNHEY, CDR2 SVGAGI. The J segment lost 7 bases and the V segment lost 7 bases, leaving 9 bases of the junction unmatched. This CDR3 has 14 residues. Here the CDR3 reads CASTTPGQGSGYTF. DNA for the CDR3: TGTGCCAGCACCACCCCGGGACAGGGGAGTGGCTACACCTTC.

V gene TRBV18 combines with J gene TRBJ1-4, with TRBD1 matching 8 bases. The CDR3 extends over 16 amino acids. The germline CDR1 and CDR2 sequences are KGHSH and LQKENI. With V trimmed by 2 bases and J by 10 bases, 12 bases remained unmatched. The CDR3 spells CASSPAAGLTGGKLFF. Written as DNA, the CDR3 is TGTGCCAGCTCACCAGCGGCAGGCCTAACAGGGGGAAAACTGTTTTTT.

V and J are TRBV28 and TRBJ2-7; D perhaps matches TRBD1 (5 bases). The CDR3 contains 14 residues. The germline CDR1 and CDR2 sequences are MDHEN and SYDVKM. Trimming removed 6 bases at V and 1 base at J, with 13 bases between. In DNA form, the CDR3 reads TGTGCCAGCAGCTTCCCTACAGGTTCCTACGAGCAGTACTTC. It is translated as CASSFPTGSYEQYF.

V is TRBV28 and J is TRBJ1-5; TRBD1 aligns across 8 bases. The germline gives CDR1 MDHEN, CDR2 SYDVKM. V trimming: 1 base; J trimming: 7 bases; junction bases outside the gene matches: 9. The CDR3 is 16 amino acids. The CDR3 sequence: CASSLFTGGLDQPQHF. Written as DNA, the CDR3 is TGTGCCAGCAGTTTATTTACAGGGGGATTGGACCAGCCCCAGCATTTT.

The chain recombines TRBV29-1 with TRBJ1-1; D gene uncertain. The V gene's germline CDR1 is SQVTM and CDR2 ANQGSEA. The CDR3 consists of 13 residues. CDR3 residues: CSHLGQMNTEAFF. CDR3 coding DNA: TGCAGTCATCTAGGGCAGATGAACACTGAAGCTTTCTTT.

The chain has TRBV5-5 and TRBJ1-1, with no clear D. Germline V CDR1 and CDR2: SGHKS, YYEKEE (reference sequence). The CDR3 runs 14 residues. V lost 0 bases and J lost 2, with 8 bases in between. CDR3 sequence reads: CASSLVVVNTEAFF. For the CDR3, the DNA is TGTGCCAGCAGCTTGGTAGTGGTAAACACTGAAGCTTTCTTT.

This CDR3 reads CASSFNSNEQFF. The CDR3 bases are TGTGCCAGCAGTTTCAACAGCAACGAGCAGTTCTTC. V usage is TRBV27 and J usage is TRBJ2-1; no clear D gene. Trimming removed 3 bases from V and 10 bases from J, with 10 bases in between. The V gene's germline CDR1 is MNHEY and CDR2 SMNVEV (reference sequence). The CDR3 contains 12 residues.

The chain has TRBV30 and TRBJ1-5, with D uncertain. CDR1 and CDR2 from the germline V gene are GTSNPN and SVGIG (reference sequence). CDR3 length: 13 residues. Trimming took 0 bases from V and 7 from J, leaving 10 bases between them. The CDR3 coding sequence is TGTGCCTGGAGTGTGGAGGGCGAACAGCCCCAGCATTTT. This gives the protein CAWSVEGEQPQHF. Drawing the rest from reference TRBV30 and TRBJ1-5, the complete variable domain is SQTIHQWPATLVQPVGSPLSLECTVEGTSNPNLYWYRQAAGRGLQLLFYSVGIGQISSEVPQNLSASRPQDRQFILSSKKLLLSDSGFYLCAWSVEGEQPQHFGDGTRLSIL.

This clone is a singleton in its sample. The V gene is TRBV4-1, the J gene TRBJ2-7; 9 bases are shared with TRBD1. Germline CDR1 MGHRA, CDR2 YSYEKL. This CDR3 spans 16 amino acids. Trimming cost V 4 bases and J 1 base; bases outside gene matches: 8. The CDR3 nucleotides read TGCGCCAGCAGCCGAGAAGAACAGGGGGCTTCCTACGAGCAGTACTTC. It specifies CASSREEQGASYEQYF.

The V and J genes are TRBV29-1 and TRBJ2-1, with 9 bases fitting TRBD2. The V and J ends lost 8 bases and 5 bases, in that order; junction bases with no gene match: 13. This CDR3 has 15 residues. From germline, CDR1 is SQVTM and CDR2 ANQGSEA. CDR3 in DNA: TGCAGCCCTATAATTCGGACTAGCGTAAACAATGAGCAGTTCTTC. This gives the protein CSPIIRTSVNNEQFF.

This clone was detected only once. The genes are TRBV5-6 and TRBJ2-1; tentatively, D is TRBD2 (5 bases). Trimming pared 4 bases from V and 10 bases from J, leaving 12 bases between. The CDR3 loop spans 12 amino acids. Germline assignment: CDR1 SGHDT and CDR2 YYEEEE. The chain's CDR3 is CASSRPPGEQFF. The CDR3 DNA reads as TGTGCCAGCAGCCGTCCCCCGGGGGAGCAGTTCTTC. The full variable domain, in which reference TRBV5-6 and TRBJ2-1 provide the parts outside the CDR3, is DAGVTQSPTHLIKTRGQQVTLRCSPKSGHDTVSWYQQALGQGPQFIFQYYEEEERQRGNFPDRFSGHQFPNYSSELNVNALLLGDSALYLCASSRPPGEQFFGPGTRLTVL.

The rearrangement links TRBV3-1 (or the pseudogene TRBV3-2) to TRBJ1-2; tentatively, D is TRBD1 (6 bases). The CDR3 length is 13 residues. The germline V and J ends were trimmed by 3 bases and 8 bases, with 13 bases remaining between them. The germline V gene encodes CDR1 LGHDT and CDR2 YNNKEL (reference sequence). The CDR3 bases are TGTGCCAGCAGCCATAGGGGGGCTCAGGGCTACACCTTC. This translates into CASSHRGAQGYTF.

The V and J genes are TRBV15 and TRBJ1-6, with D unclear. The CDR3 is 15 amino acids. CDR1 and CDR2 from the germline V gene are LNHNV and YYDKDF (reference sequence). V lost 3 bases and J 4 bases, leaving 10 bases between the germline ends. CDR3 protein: CATSRPGRYNSPLHF. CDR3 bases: TGTGCCACCAGCAGGCCCGGTAGATATAATTCACCCCTCCACTTT.

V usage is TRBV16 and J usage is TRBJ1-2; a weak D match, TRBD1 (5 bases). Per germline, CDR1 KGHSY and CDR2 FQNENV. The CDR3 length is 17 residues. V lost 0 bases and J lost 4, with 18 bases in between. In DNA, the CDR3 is TGTGCCAGCAGCCAATCCCCCACACCCGAGGGGACCTATGGCTACACCTTC. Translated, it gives CASSQSPTPEGTYGYTF.